One sample yielded the 4 T cell receptor beta chains listed below, sequenced in a study of early T cells in non-severe SARS-CoV-2 infection. TCRdb re-called the 5' RACE reads with MiXCR, one entry per CDR3 protein. The repertoire has 50,000 to 75,000 distinct CDR3 sequences, less than 9.5% of them found once; the top ten carry roughly an eighth. The material sequenced was whole blood, taken at baseline. The receptors were sampled from an adult who was a healthcare worker with PCR-confirmed SARS-CoV-2 infection or an uninfected control (not recorded which).

This clonotype was seen a handful of times. V gene TRBV5-1 combines with J gene TRBJ1-1; TRBD1 aligns across 8 bases. Unmatched junction bases numbered 10, after V lost 4 bases and J lost 2 bases. The CDR3 totals 16 residues. Germline lookup yields CDR1 SGHRS and CDR2 YFSETQ. CDR3 sequence: CASSPDQGALNTEAFF. The CDR3 DNA reads as TGCGCCAGCAGCCCGGACCAGGGGGCCCTTAACACTGAAGCTTTCTTT.

At least ten counts were recorded for this clonotype. The chain couples TRBV6-2 or TRBV6-3 to TRBJ2-1; 8 nucleotides align to TRBD2. CDR1 and CDR2 (germline): MNHEY, SVGEGT. The CDR3 runs 17 residues. Unmatched junction bases numbered 14, after V lost 0 bases and J lost 10 bases. DNA for the CDR3: TGTGCCAGCAGTTACTCGTTGTGGCTAGCGGGTGCCTGGGAGCAGTTCTTC. Encoded protein: CASSYSLWLAGAWEQFF.

V usage is TRBV5-4 and J usage is TRBJ2-3, with 10 bases matching TRBD2. The CDR3 loop spans 15 amino acids. V gave up 3 bases and J gave up 4 bases; unmatched junction bases: 5. Per the germline V gene, CDR1 is SGHNT and CDR2 is YYREEE (reference sequence). The CDR3 region is CASSSPSGSADTQYF. In nucleotides, the CDR3 is TGTGCCAGCAGCTCCCCTAGCGGGAGCGCAGATACGCAGTATTTT.

There are a few counts of this clonotype. The chain employs TRBV24-1 and TRBJ2-3; 8 nucleotides match TRBD2. The germline V gene encodes CDR1 KGHDR and CDR2 SFDVKD. CDR3 length equals 15 residues. The junction had 5 bases not matched to a gene; V was cut back by 3 bases and J by 4 bases. The CDR3: CATSDQRESSDTQYF. Here the CDR3 DNA reads TGTGCCACCAGTGATCAGCGGGAGAGCTCAGATACGCAGTATTTT.